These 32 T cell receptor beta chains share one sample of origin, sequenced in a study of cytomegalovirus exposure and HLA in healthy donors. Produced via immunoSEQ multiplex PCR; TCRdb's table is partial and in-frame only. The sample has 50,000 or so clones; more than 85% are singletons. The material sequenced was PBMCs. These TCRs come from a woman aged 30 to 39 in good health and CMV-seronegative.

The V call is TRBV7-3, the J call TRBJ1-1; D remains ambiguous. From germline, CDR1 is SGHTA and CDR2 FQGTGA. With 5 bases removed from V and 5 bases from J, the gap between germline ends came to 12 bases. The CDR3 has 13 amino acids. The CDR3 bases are TGTGCCAGCAGCCTTAACCAGGTGACTGAAGCTTTCTTT. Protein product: CASSLNQVTEAFF.

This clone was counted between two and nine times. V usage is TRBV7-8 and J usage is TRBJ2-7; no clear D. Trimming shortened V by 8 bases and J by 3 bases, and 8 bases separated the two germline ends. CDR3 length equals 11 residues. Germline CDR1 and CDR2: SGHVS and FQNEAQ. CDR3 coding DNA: TGTGCCAGCTCGTTGAGCTACGAGCAGTACTTC. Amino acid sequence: CASSLSYEQYF.

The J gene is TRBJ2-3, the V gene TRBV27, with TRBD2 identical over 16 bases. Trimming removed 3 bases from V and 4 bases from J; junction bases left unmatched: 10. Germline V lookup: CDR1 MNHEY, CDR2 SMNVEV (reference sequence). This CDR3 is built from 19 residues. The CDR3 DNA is TGTGCCAGCAGTTTTTTGGAGCCGGGACTAGCGGGAGGGGCAGATACGCAGTATTTT. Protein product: CASSFLEPGLAGGADTQYF.

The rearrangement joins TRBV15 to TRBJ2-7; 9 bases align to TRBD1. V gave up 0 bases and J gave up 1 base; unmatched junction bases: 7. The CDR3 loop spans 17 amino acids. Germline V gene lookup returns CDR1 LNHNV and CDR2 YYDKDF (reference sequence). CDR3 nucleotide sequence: TGTGCCACCAGCAGAGACGACAGGGGGGAATCTTCCTACGAGCAGTACTTC. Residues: CATSRDDRGESSYEQYF.

The CDR3 loop reads CASSLTDSSGRGKQYF. The CDR3 nucleotides read TGTGCCAGCAGCCTCACAGATAGTAGCGGGAGGGGCAAGCAGTACTTC. The V and J genes are TRBV7-2 and TRBJ2-7; 11 bases line up with TRBD2. Germline V gene data show CDR1 as SGHTA and CDR2 as FQGNSA. V gave up 5 bases and J gave up 8 bases; unmatched junction bases: 14. The CDR3 runs 16 residues.

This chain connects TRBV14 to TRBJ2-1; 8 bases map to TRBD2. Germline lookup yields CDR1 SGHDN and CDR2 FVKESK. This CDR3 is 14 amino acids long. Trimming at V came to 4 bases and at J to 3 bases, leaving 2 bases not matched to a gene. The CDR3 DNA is TGTGCCAGCAGCCCTAGCGGGTACTACAATGAGCAGTTCTTC. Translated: CASSPSGYYNEQFF.

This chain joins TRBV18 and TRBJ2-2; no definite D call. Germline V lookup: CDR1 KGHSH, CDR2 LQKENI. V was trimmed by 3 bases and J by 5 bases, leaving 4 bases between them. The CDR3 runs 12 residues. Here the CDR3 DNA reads TGTGCCAGCTCACCCCCGACCGGGGAGCTGTTTTTT. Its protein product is CASSPPTGELFF.

The CDR3, as DNA: TGCGCCAGCAGCTGGGGGACACAGGGGGATAATCAGCCCCAGCATTTT. Amino acids: CASSWGTQGDNQPQHF. J is TRBJ1-5 and V is TRBV5-1, with 8 bases fitting TRBD1. Germline V gene data show CDR1 as SGHRS and CDR2 as YFSETQ. This CDR3 is 16 amino acids long. V was clipped by 3 bases and J by 4 bases; unmatched bases: 9.

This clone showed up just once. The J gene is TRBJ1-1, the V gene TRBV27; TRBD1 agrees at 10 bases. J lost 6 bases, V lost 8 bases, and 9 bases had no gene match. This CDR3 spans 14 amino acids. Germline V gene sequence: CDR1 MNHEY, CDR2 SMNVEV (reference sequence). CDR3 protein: CASQWGTGDSEAFF. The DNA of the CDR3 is TGTGCCAGCCAGTGGGGGACAGGGGACTCTGAAGCTTTCTTT.

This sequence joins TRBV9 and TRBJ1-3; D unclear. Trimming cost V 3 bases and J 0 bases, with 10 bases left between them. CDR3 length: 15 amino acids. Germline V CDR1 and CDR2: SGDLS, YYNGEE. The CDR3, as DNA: TGTGCCAGCAGCGCTGGGAGCCACTCTGGAAACACCATATATTTT. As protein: CASSAGSHSGNTIYF.

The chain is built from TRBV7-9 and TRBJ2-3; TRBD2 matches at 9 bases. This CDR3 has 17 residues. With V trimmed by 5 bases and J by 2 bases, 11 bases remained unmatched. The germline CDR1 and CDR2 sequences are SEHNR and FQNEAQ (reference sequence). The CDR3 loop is CASSAGGGRAATDTQYF. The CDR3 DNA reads TGTGCCAGCAGCGCCGGGGGCGGGAGGGCCGCCACAGATACGCAGTATTTT. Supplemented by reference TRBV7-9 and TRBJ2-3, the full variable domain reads DTGVSQNPRHKITKRGQNVTFRCDPISEHNRLYWYRQTLGQGPEFLTYFQNEAQLEKSRLLSDRFSAERPKGSFSTLEIQRTEQGDSAMYLCASSAGGGRAATDTQYFGPGTRLTVL.

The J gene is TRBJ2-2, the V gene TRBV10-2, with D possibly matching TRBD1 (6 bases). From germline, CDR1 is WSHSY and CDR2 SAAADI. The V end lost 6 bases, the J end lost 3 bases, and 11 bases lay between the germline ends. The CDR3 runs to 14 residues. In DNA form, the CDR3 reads TGCGCCAGCAGACAGCAGGGGCACACCGGGGAGCTGTTTTTT. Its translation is CASRQQGHTGELFF.

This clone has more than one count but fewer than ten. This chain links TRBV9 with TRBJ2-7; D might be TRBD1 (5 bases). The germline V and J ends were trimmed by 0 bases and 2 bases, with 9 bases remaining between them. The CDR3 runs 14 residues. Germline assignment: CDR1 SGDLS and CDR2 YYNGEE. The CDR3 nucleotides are TGTGCCAGCAGCGTAGAGGGGAAAACCTACGAGCAGTACTTC. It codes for CASSVEGKTYEQYF.

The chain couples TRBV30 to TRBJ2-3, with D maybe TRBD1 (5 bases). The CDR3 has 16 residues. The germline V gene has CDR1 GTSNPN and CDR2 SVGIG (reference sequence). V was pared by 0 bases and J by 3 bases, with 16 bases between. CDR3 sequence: CAWSVILGLETDTQYF. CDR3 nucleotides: TGTGCCTGGAGTGTAATTTTGGGGCTGGAGACAGATACGCAGTATTTT. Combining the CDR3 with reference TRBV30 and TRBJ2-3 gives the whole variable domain SQTIHQWPATLVQPVGSPLSLECTVEGTSNPNLYWYRQAAGRGLQLLFYSVGIGQISSEVPQNLSASRPQDRQFILSSKKLLLSDSGFYLCAWSVILGLETDTQYFGPGTRLTVL.

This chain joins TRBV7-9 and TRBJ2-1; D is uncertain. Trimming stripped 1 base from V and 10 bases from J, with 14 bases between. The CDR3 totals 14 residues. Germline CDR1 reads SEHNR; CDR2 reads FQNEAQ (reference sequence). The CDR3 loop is CASSLGSGSSEQFF. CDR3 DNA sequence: TGTGCCAGCAGCTTAGGGTCGGGTAGTAGCGAGCAGTTCTTC.

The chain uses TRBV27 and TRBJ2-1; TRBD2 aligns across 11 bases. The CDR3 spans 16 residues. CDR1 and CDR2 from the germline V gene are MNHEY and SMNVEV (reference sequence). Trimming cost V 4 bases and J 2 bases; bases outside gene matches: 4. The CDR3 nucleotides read TGTGCCAGCAGTTCCTTAGCGGGAGGGACCTACAATGAGCAGTTCTTC. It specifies CASSSLAGGTYNEQFF.

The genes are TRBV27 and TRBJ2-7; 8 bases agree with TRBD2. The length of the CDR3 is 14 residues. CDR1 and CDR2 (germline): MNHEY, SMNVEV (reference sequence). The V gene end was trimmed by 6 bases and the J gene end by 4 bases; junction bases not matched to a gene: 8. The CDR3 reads CASRPGLVGYEQYF. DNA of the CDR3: TGTGCCAGCAGGCCGGGACTAGTTGGTTACGAGCAGTACTTC.

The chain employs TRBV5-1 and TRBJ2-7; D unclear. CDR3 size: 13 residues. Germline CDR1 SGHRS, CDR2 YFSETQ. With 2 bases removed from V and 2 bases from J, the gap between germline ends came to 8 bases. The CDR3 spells CASSFSRAYEQYF. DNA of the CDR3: TGCGCCAGCAGCTTTTCGAGAGCCTACGAGCAGTACTTC.

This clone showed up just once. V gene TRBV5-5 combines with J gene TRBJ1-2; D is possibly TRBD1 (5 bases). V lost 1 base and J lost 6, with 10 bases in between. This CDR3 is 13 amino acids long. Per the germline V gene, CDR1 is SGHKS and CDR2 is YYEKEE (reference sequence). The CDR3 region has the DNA TGTGCCAGCAGCTTGAAACAGGCCCATGGCTACACCTTC. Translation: CASSLKQAHGYTF.

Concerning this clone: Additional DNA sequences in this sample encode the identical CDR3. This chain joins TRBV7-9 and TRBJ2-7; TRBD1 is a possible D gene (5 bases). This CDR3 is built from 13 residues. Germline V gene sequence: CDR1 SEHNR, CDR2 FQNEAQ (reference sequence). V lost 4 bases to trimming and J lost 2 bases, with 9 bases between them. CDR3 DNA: TGTGCCAGCAGCTCGCAGGGTCCCTACGAGCAGTACTTC. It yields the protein CASSSQGPYEQYF. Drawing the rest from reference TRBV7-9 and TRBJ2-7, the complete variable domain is DTGVSQNPRHKITKRGQNVTFRCDPISEHNRLYWYRQTLGQGPEFLTYFQNEAQLEKSRLLSDRFSAERPKGSFSTLEIQRTEQGDSAMYLCASSSQGPYEQYFGPGTRLTVT.

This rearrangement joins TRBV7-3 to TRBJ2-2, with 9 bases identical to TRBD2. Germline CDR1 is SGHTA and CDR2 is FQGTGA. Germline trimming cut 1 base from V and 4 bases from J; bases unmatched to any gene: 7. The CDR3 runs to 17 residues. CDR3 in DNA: TGTGCCAGCAGCTTAAACGCAAGGACTAGCGTCACCGGGGAGCTGTTTTTT. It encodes CASSLNARTSVTGELFF.

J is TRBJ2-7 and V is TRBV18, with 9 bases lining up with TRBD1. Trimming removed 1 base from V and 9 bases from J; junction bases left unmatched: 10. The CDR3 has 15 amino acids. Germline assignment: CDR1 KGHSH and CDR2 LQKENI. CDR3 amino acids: CASSPRVGQGSPQYF. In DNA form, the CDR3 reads TGTGCCAGCTCACCACGAGTGGGACAGGGATCCCCGCAGTACTTC.

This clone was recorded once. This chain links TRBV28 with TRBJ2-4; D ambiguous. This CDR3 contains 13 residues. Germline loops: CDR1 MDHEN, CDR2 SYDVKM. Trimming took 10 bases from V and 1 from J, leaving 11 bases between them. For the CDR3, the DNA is TGTGCCACAAGACTTGGGGCCAAAAACATTCAGTACTTC. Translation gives CATRLGAKNIQYF.

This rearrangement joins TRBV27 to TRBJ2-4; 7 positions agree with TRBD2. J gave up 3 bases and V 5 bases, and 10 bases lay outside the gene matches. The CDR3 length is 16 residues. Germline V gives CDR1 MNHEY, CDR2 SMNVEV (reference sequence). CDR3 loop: CASSQSGGGLKNIQYF. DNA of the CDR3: TGTGCCAGCAGTCAAAGTGGGGGGGGTCTCAAAAACATTCAGTACTTC.

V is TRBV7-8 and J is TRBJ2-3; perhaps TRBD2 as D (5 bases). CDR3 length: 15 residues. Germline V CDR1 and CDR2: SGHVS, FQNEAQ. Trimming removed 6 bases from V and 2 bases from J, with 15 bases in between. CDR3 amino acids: CASSSTGNPTDTQYF. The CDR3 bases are TGTGCCAGCAGTTCCACCGGGAACCCCACAGATACGCAGTATTTT.

The CDR3 DNA follows: TGTGCCAGCAGATGGGCAGAGAATGGCTACACCTTC. Residues: CASRWAENGYTF. This chain links TRBV6-1 with TRBJ1-2; D not resolved. This CDR3 spans 12 amino acids. CDR1 MNHNS and CDR2 SASEGT come from the germline V gene. Trimming cost V 6 bases and J 6 bases, with 11 bases left between them.

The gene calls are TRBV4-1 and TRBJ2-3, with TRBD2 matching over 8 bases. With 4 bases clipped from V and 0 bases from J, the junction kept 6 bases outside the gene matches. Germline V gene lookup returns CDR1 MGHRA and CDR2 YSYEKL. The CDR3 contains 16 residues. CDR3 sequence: CASSPSTSASTDTQYF. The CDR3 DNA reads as TGCGCCAGCAGCCCATCGACTAGCGCTAGCACAGATACGCAGTATTTT.

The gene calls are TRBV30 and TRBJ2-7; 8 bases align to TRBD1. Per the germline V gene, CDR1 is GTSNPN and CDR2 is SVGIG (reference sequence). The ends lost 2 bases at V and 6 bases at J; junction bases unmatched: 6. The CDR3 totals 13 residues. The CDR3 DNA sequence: TGTGCCTGGAGTCCGGACAGGGTGCGCGAGCAGTACTTC. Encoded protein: CAWSPDRVREQYF.

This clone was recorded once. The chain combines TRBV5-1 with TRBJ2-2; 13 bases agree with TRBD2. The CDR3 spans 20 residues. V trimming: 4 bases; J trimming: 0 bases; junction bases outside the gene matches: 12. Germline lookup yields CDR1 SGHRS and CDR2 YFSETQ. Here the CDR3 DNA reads TGCGCCAGCAGCCTCCCGGGACTAGCGGGAAAACTCGCGAACACCGGGGAGCTGTTTTTT. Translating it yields CASSLPGLAGKLANTGELFF.

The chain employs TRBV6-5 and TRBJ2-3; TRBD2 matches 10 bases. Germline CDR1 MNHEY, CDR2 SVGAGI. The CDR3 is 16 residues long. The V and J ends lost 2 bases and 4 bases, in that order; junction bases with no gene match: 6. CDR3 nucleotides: TGTGCCAGCAGTTACGGGAGTAGCGGGAGGTCAGATACGCAGTATTTT. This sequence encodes CASSYGSSGRSDTQYF.

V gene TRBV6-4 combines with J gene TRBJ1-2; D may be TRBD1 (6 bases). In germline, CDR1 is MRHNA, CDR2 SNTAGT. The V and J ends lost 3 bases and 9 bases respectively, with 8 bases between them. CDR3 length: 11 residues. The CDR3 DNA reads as TGTGCCAGCAGTGAAGGGGGAAGCTACACCTTC. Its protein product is CASSEGGSYTF.

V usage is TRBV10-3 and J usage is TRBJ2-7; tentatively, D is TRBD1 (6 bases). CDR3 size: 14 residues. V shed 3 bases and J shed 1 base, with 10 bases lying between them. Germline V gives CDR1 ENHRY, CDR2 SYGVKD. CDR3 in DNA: TGTGCCATCAGTGATGTGGGACAATCCTACGAGCAGTACTTC. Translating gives CAISDVGQSYEQYF.